This TCR beta chain comes out of a study of sequential checkpoint blockade in melanoma. Study-wide background: Maintenance nivolumab came after either treatment sequence.

Sample treatment: randomized to nivolumab then ipilimumab (arm A) or the reverse (arm B). Patients had received no earlier DNA-damaging chemotherapy. Live CD3+CD8+ CD19− CD56− cells were sorted from PBMCs. Germline CDR1 is SGHRS and CDR2 is YFSETQ. The CDR3 runs to 15 residues. V was shortened by 4 bases and J by 1 base, with 13 bases between the two germline ends. Measured with immunoSEQ multiplex PCR; TCRdb has only the in-frame clones, and not every one. The repertoire has 10,000 or so clones, about 86% of them found once; the top ten carry approximately 55%. The sequencing used CD8+ T cells sorted from blood (inferred from file names), collected from a patient given nivolumab and ipilimumab in sequence. The chain carries TRBV5-1 and TRBJ2-3; D assignment may be TRBD1 or TRBD2 (5 bases each). The sequence derives from a human donor with melanoma. The CDR3, as DNA: TGCGCCAGCAGCCTGGGGGAGTTTGGCACAGATACGCAGTATTTT. Translating gives CASSLGEFGTDTQYF.